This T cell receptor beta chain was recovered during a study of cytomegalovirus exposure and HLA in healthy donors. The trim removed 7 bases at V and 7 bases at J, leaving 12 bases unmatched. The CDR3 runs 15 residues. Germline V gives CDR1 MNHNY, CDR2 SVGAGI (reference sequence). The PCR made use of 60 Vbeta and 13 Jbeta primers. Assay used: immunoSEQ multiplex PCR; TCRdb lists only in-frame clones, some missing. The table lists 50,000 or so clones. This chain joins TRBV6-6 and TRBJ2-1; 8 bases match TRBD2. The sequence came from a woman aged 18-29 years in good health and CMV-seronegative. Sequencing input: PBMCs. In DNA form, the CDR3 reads TGTGCCAGCACCCAAGGGCGGGGGGCCGGGAATGAGCAGTTCTTC. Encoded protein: CASTQGRGAGNEQFF.